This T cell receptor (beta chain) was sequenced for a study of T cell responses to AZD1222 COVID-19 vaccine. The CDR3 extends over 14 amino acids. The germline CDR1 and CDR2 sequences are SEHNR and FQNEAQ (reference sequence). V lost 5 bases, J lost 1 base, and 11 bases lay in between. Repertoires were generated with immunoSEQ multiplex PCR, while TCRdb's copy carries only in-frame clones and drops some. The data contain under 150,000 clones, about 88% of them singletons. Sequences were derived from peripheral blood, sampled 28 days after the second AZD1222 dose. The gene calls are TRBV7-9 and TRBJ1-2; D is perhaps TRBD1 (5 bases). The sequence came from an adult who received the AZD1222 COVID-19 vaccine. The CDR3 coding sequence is TGTGCCAGCAGCCCAGGGACGCTTAACTATGGCTACACCTTC. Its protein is CASSPGTLNYGYTF.